This paragraph reports one T cell receptor (beta chain). CDR1 SGHRS and CDR2 YFSETQ come from the germline V gene. V lost 0 bases to trimming and J lost 5 bases; unmatched junction nucleotides: 5. CDR3 length: 16 residues. The sample belongs to a study of blood T cell repertoires in COVID-19. Clinical history as reported by participants underpinned cohort assignment. Some clones are missing from TCRdb's copy, which holds only in-frame ones; the method was immunoSEQ multiplex PCR. The sample yields 320,000 or so clones, about 88% seen once. V is TRBV5-1 and J is TRBJ2-2; 9 bases are shared with TRBD1. This clonotype originated in a woman aged 25-40 years who had recovered from COVID-19. The sample taken for sequencing was PBMCs or T cells enriched from blood (not recorded which). CDR3 bases: TGCGCCAGCAGCTTGGACAGGGGGCCGATAACCGGGGAGCTGTTTTTT. Its protein is CASSLDRGPITGELFF.